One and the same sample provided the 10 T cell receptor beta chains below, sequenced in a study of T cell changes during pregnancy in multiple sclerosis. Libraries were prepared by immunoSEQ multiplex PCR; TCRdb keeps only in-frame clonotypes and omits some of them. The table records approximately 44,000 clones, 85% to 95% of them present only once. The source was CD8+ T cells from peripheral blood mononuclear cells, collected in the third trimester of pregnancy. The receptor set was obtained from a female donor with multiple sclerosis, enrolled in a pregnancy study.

The CDR3 sequence is CASGTGTGYSGNTIYF. The CDR3 nucleotides read TGTGCCAGCGGGACCGGGACAGGGTATAGTGGAAACACCATATATTTT. The chain joins TRBV5-4 to TRBJ1-3, with 9 bases matching TRBD1. Germline trimming cut 7 bases from V and 3 bases from J; bases unmatched to any gene: 11. CDR1 is SGHNT and CDR2 is YYREEE in the germline V gene (reference sequence). The CDR3 is 16 residues long.

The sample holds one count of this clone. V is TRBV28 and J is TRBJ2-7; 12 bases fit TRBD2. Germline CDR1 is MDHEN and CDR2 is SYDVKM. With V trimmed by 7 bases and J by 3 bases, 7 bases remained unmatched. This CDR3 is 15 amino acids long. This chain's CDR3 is CASTIGLAGYYEQYF. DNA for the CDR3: TGTGCCAGCACCATTGGACTAGCGGGATACTACGAGCAGTACTTC.

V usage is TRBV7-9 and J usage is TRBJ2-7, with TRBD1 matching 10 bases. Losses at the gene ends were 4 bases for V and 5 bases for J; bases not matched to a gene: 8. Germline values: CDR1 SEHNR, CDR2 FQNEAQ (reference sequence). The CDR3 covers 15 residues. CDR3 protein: CASSYRTGGVDEQYF. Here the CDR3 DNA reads TGTGCCAGCAGCTACAGGACAGGGGGGGTAGACGAGCAGTACTTC.

The CDR3 is CASSLIDRENYGYTF. CDR3 DNA sequence: TGTGCCAGCAGCTTAATTGACAGAGAGAACTATGGCTACACCTTC. This chain uses TRBV7-2 with TRBJ1-2, with D tentatively TRBD1 (5 bases). The CDR3 sequence is 15 residues long. Germline V gene lookup returns CDR1 SGHTA and CDR2 FQGNSA. V lost 2 bases to trimming and J lost 2 bases, with 12 bases between them.

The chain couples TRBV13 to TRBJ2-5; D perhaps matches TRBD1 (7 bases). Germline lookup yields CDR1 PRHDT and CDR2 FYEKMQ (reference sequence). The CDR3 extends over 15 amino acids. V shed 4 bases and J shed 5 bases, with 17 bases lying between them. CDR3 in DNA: TGTGCCAGCAGCTCGGCCGGGGACAGCGGGGAGACCCAGTACTTC. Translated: CASSSAGDSGETQYF.

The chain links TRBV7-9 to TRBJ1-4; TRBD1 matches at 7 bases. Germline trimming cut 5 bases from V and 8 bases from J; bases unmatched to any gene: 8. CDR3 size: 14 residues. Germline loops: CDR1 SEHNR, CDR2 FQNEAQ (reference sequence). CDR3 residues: CASSGRQGGEKLFF. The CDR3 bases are TGTGCCAGCAGCGGTAGACAGGGTGGGGAAAAACTGTTTTTT. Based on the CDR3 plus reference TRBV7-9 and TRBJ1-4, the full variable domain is DTGVSQNPRHKITKRGQNVTFRCDPISEHNRLYWYRQTLGQGPEFLTYFQNEAQLEKSRLLSDRFSAERPKGSFSTLEIQRTEQGDSAMYLCASSGRQGGEKLFFGSGTQLSVL.

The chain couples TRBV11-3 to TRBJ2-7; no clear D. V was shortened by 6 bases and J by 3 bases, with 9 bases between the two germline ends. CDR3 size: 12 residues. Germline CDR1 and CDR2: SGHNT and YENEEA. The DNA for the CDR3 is TGTGCCAGCAGTCCAACGGTCTACGAGCAGTACTTC. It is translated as CASSPTVYEQYF.

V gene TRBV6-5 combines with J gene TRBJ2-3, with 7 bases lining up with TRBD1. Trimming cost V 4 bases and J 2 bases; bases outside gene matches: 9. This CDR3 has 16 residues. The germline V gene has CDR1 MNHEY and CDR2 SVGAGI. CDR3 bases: TGTGCCAGCAGTTCCCTCCCGGACAGGTACACAGATACGCAGTATTTT. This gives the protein CASSSLPDRYTDTQYF.

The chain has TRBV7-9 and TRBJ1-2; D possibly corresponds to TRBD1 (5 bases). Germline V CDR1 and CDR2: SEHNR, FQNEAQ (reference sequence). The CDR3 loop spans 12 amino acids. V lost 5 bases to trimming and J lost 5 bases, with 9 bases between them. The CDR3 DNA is TGTGCCAGCAGCCTACAGGATTATGGCTACACCTTC. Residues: CASSLQDYGYTF.

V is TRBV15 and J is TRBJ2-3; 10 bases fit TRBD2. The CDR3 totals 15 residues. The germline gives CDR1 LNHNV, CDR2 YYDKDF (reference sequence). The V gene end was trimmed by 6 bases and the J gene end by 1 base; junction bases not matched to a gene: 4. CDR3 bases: TGTGCCACCAGTCTGAGCGGGGGGGGCACAGATACGCAGTATTTT. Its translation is CATSLSGGGTDTQYF.